This entry features one T cell receptor beta chain sequence. This clonotype was counted at least ten times. Its antigen remains undetermined. Base qualities are not at hand, and no much larger clone is one base apart. The source of the sample is a study of identical twins (dated by TCRdb to the mid-2010s). Some background on the complete study: The study deep-sequenced TCR alpha and beta repertoires from monozygotic twins, unrelated adults of various ages and cord blood to test whether fetal clonotypes persist. To rule out contamination, replicate twin experiments were performed at different times with different library preparation protocols.

Receptors were amplified or captured by 5' RACE. The sequencer was an Illumina HiSeq 2000. Template switching introduced a universal primer binding site; the final cDNA contained a unique molecular identifier, enabling accurate counting of TCR cDNA molecules. Specific primers in the conserved constant-segment region were used to synthesize first-strand cDNA for TCR alpha and beta chains. Each cDNA library was double barcoded, with a SMART-Mk sample barcode plus Illumina barcodes, to control for contamination. Two successive PCR steps introduced TruSeq adapter sequences along with Illumina sample barcodes. Sequencing of the TCR alpha and beta cDNA libraries was done on the Illumina HiSeq platform using custom primers. As for how the authors treated the data: Unique molecular identifiers were extracted from raw reads with MiGEC, and CDR3 positions were determined with MiXCR. Recombination models were inferred per individual with the repgenHMM and IGoR tools using an EM algorithm. The tcR package in R was used for shared clonotype analysis, with sharing normalized by the product of cloneset sizes. To study raw recombination without the effects of thymic and clonal selection, out-of-frame nonproductive sequences were analyzed. Through fastp at Q25 and MiXCR, TCRdb rebuilt clones from the public reads, retaining in-frame beta chains. Rows are combined by CDR3 protein, so each entry shows the most common genes and DNA. The V and J calls follow TCRdb's processing rather than the paper's. This sample comprises around 140,000 distinct CDR3 sequences, around 3.5% of them detected only once. Together, the top ten hold around 8.1% of the sample.

Study-level results and caveats: A weaker excess of twin sharing was found in beta out-of-frame sequences because the signal-to-noise ratio was lowered by fewer shared sequences. Conclusions relied on cross-sectional statistical analysis, since the same donors could not be followed over many years. Out-of-frame TCR alpha sequences shared between twins showed an excess of low generation-probability sequences compared with coincidental sharing between unrelated individuals. Zero-insertion analyses could be partly confounded by invariant T cells such as MAIT and iNKT, though diverse VJ usage argued against such confounding for most clonotypes. Out-of-frame TCR alpha sharing in monozygotic twins was systematically underestimated by recombination models, whereas sharing between unrelated individuals was in agreement with the recombination models. Fewer insertions were carried by abundant cord blood beta clonotypes, a similar but weaker trend appeared in young adult naive repertoires, and no such trend appeared in memory repertoires.

V is cut back by 2 bases and J by 2 bases, with 6 bases in the junction unmatched. CDR1 MGHRA and CDR2 YSYEKL were looked up in the germline V gene. From the cysteine through the phenylalanine, the CDR3 covers 17 amino acids. Here the CDR3 DNA is all that survives: 51 bases in frame from base 1. Every donor in the study was a healthy Caucasian. Using Miltenyi CD45RO+ enrichment and human naive T-cell isolation kits, memory (CD45RO+) and naive T cells were isolated from PBMC. The specimen sequenced was memory T cells sorted from blood. According to the study, the label for this sample's cell subset or site signals: CD45RO+ enriched T cells. The chain uses TRBV4-1 and TRBJ2-2; 9 of the junction bases match TRBD2. This sequence was found in a man between 18 and 29 years old in good health. Read as DNA, the sequence is TGCGCCAGCAGCCAACTCTTAGCGGGAGTTAACACCGGGGAGCTGTTTTTT. This sequence encodes CASSQLLAGVNTGELFF.